These 10 T cell receptor beta chains were all obtained from the same sample, sequenced in a study of blood T cell repertoires in COVID-19. Clones were read by immunoSEQ multiplex PCR, and TCRdb kept only the in-frame ones, dropping some. The sample lists tens of thousands of clones, more than 65% seen once, with about 11% in the top ten. The sample taken for sequencing was peripheral blood. The receptors stem from a man aged 65 to 85 with acute or convalescent COVID-19.

The table lists this clone with a count of one. The V gene is TRBV18, the J gene TRBJ1-1, with D tentatively TRBD1 (6 bases). Germline CDR1 is KGHSH and CDR2 is LQKENI. Trimming stripped 5 bases from V and 0 bases from J, with 10 bases between. This CDR3 spans 14 amino acids. The CDR3 spells CASSTDSLNTEAFF. CDR3 DNA sequence: TGTGCCAGCTCAACGGACAGTTTGAACACTGAAGCTTTCTTT.

This chain connects TRBV19 to TRBJ1-1; TRBD1 aligns across 8 bases. The CDR3 covers 14 residues. Germline V CDR1 and CDR2: LNHDA, SQIVND (reference sequence). J lost 4 bases, V lost 4 bases, and 5 bases had no gene match. Here the CDR3 reads CASSTRQGPTEAFF. CDR3 in DNA: TGTGCCAGTAGTACCCGACAGGGGCCCACTGAAGCTTTCTTT.

The gene calls are TRBV3-1 (or the pseudogene TRBV3-2) and TRBJ1-2, with D tentatively TRBD1 (6 bases). This CDR3 region has 14 residues. Germline V gene data show CDR1 as LGHDT and CDR2 as YNNKEL (reference sequence). V was clipped by 3 bases and J by 0 bases, with 8 bases between them. This CDR3 reads CASSHRGPNYGYTF. CDR3 bases: TGTGCCAGCAGCCACAGGGGCCCTAACTATGGCTACACCTTC.

This rearrangement joins TRBV6-6 to TRBJ1-5; 7 positions agree with TRBD1. The V gene end was trimmed by 7 bases and the J gene end by 2 bases; junction bases not matched to a gene: 2. Germline CDR1 reads MNHNY; CDR2 reads SVGAGI (reference sequence). The CDR3 loop spans 13 amino acids. CDR3 bases: TGTGCCAGCACCGACAGGGGCAATCAGCCCCAGCATTTT. Amino acid sequence: CASTDRGNQPQHF.

The rearrangement uses TRBV2 and TRBJ1-2, with 8 bases that match TRBD1. The junction had 5 bases not matched to a gene; V was cut back by 6 bases and J by 5 bases. This CDR3 has 13 amino acids. Germline V lookup: CDR1 SNHLY, CDR2 FYNNEI. The CDR3 loop reads CASRTGGAYGYTF. DNA of the CDR3: TGTGCCAGCAGAACAGGGGGTGCTTATGGCTACACCTTC.

The V gene is TRBV6-5, the J gene TRBJ1-5; no clear D. The germline gives CDR1 MNHEY, CDR2 SVGAGI. V lost 7 bases and J 7 bases, leaving 14 bases between the germline ends. This CDR3 is built from 13 residues. DNA for the CDR3: TGTGCCAGCATGCGATCTCTAGACCAGCCCCAGCATTTT. It yields the protein CASMRSLDQPQHF.

The chain combines TRBV4-1 with TRBJ1-3; D is possibly TRBD1 (6 bases). The CDR3 totals 18 residues. Germline V gene data show CDR1 as MGHRA and CDR2 as YSYEKL. The V and J ends lost 1 base and 4 bases respectively, with 20 bases between them. The CDR3 here is CASSQGYDATGPGNTIYF. CDR3 bases: TGCGCCAGCAGCCAAGGATACGACGCAACAGGGCCCGGAAACACCATATATTTT.

V usage is TRBV15 and J usage is TRBJ2-3; possibly TRBD1 for D (6 bases). V was clipped by 1 base and J by 4 bases, with 15 bases between them. The CDR3 runs to 16 residues. The V gene's germline CDR1 is LNHNV and CDR2 YYDKDF (reference sequence). CDR3 amino acids: CATSRVSWGPSDTQYF. CDR3 nucleotides: TGTGCCACCAGCAGAGTCTCGTGGGGGCCATCAGATACGCAGTATTTT.

The chain joins TRBV9 to TRBJ1-3; D gene uncertain. The CDR3 spans 15 residues. V was cut by 0 bases and J by 4 bases, with 11 bases left in between. In germline, CDR1 is SGDLS, CDR2 YYNGEE. The CDR3 DNA reads TGTGCCAGCAGCGTAGCGTGGGCGCCGGGAAACACCATATATTTT. Its translation is CASSVAWAPGNTIYF.

V is TRBV5-6 and J is TRBJ2-2, with 8 bases that match TRBD1. V trimming: 0 bases; J trimming: 7 bases; junction bases outside the gene matches: 8. Looked up from germline, CDR1 is SGHDT and CDR2 is YYEEEE. The CDR3 spans 16 residues. The CDR3 is CASSLGARGPSGELFF. The CDR3 DNA reads as TGTGCCAGCAGCTTGGGAGCCAGGGGGCCGAGCGGGGAGCTGTTTTTT. The full variable domain, rest sourced from reference TRBV5-6 and TRBJ2-2, is DAGVTQSPTHLIKTRGQQVTLRCSPKSGHDTVSWYQQALGQGPQFIFQYYEEEERQRGNFPDRFSGHQFPNYSSELNVNALLLGDSALYLCASSLGARGPSGELFFGEGSRLTVL.